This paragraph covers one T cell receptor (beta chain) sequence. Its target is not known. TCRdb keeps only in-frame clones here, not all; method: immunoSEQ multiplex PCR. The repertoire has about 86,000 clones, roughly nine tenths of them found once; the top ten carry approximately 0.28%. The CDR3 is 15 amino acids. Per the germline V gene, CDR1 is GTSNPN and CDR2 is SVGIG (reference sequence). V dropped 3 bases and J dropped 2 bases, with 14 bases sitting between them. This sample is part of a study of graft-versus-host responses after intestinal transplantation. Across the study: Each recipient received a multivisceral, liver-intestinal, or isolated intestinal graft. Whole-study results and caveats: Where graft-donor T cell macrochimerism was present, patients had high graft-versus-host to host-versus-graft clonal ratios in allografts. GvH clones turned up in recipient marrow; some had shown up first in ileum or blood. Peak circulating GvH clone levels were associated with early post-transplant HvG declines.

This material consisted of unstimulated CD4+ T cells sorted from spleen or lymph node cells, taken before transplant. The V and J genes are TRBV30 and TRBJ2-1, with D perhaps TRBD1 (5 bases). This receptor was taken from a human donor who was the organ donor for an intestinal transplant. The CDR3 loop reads CAWRTRESPYNEQFF. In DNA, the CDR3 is TGTGCCTGGAGAACCAGGGAATCCCCCTACAATGAGCAGTTCTTC. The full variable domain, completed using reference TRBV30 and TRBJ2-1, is SQTIHQWPATLVQPVGSPLSLECTVEGTSNPNLYWYRQAAGRGLQLLFYSVGIGQISSEVPQNLSASRPQDRQFILSSKKLLLSDSGFYLCAWRTRESPYNEQFFGPGTRLTVL.